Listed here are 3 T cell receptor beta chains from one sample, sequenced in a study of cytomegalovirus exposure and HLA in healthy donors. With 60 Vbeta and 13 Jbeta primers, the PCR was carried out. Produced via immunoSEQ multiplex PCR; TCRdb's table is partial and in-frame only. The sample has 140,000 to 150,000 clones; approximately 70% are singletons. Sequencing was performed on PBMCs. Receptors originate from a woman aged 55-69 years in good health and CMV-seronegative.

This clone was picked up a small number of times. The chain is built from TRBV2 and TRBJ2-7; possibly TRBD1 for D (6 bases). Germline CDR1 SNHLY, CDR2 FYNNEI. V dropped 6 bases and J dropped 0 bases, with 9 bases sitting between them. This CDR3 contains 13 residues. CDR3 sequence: CASRGTRSYEQYF. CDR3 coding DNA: TGTGCCAGCAGGGGGACACGCTCCTACGAGCAGTACTTC.

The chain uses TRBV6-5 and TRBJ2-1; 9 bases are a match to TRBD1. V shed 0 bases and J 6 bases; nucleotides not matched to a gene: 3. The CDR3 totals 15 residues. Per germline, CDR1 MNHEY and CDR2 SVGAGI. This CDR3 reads CASSYSETGGNEQFF. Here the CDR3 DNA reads TGTGCCAGCAGTTACTCGGAGACAGGGGGCAATGAGCAGTTCTTC.

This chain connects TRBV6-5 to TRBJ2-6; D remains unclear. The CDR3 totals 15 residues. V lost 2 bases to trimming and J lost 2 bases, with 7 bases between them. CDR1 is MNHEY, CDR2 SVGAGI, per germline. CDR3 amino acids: CASSYDGPGANVLTF. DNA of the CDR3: TGTGCCAGCAGTTACGATGGGCCTGGGGCCAACGTCCTGACTTTC.